The rows below give T cell receptor beta chains drawn from one sample of a study of shared T cell receptors in the human thymus. Sequencing used immunoSEQ multiplex PCR; TCRdb keeps in-frame clones, though not all of them. This table holds hundreds of thousands of clones, over 75% found once. These sequences were also reported in another study, on human thymus T cells.

Sample: thymocytes. The receptors were sampled from a girl in the first two years of life with a congenital heart defect. Both conserved end residues are part of each CDR3. The order of the fields is D gene, J gene, V gene, CDR3 length, clone size, CDR3 protein, CDR3 DNA. The D gene is left open where the match is weak. Clone size, where shown, is once, few, many, or a class for clones that have expanded.

NA | TRBJ2-2 | TRBV28 | 17 | NA | CASSPRRDTTNTGELFF | TGTGCCAGCAGTCCGCGCCGGGACACAACGAACACCGGGGAGCTGTTTTTT
TRBD2 | TRBJ2-7 | TRBV15 | 16 | NA | CATSRDRLAGSYEQYF | TGTGCCACCAGCAGAGATCGACTAGCGGGCTCCTACGAGCAGTACTTC
NA | TRBJ1-1 | TRBV18 | 13 | NA | CASSPVRDTEAFF | TGTGCCAGCTCACCAGTTCGGGACACTGAAGCTTTCTTT
TRBD1 | TRBJ2-2 | TRBV19 | 15 | NA | CASSIRDRAPRDLFF | TGTGCCAGTAGTATCCGAGACAGGGCGCCAAGGGACCTGTTTTTT
NA | TRBJ1-1 | TRBV11-1 | 15 | few | CASSLTRQKNTEAFF | TGTGCCAGCAGCTTAACCCGACAGAAGAACACTGAAGCTTTCTTT
NA | TRBJ2-3 | TRBV19 | 15 | NA | CASSIGGSSTDTQYF | TGTGCCAGTAGTATAGGCGGGTCTAGCACAGATACGCAGTATTTT
NA | TRBJ1-4 | TRBV5-6 | 14 | NA | CASSLFSTNEKLFF | TGTGCCAGCAGCTTGTTCTCAACTAATGAAAAACTGTTTTTT
NA | TRBJ2-2 | TRBV6-4 | 14 | once | CASGKGADTGELFF | TGTGCCAGCGGGAAAGGGGCCGACACCGGGGAGCTGTTTTTT
NA | TRBJ1-2 | TRBV7-2 | 14 | NA | CASSSRRRNYGYTF | TGTGCCAGCAGCTCCCGTAGGCGGAACTATGGCTACACCTTC
NA | TRBJ1-2 | TRBV9 | 14 | NA | CASSVGSSNYGYTF | TGTGCCAGCAGCGTCGGTTCAAGTAACTATGGCTACACCTTC
NA | TRBJ2-5 | TRBV27 | 15 | NA | CASSLGRGTQETQYF | TGTGCCAGCAGTTTAGGCAGGGGCACCCAAGAGACCCAGTACTTC
TRBD2 | TRBJ2-7 | TRBV4-1 | 17 | NA | CASSQGTSGGNSYEQYF | TGCGCCAGCAGCCAAGGAACTAGCGGGGGGAACTCCTACGAGCAGTACTTC
TRBD2 | TRBJ2-1 | TRBV10-3 | 22 | NA | CAISESIPFRGLAGPRYNEQFF | TGTGCCATCAGTGAGTCGATCCCCTTCCGGGGACTAGCGGGACCCAGATACAATGAGCAGTTCTTC
TRBD1 | TRBJ1-2 | TRBV25-1 | 18 | NA | CASSYEGQGIRKDYGYTF | TGTGCCAGCAGTTACGAAGGACAGGGTATTAGGAAGGACTATGGCTACACCTTC
TRBD1 | TRBJ1-1 | TRBV6-1 | 13 | NA | CASPGQGLPRAFF | TGTGCCAGCCCGGGACAGGGCCTGCCGAGGGCTTTCTTT
NA | TRBJ1-1 | TRBV5-8 | 17 | NA | CASSLAARMGLRTEAFF | TGTGCCAGCAGCTTGGCGGCACGCATGGGGCTGCGGACTGAAGCTTTCTTT
TRBD1 | TRBJ1-1 | TRBV10-2 | 13 | NA | CASRRDRGGEAFF | TGCGCCAGCAGGAGGGACAGGGGCGGTGAAGCTTTCTTT
TRBD1 | TRBJ2-1 | TRBV2 | 15 | NA | CASSDRPGGAGEQFF | TGTGCCAGCAGTGATAGGCCAGGGGGCGCGGGAGAGCAGTTCTTC